This T cell receptor (beta chain) was retrieved from a study of cytomegalovirus exposure and HLA in healthy donors. The PCR ran on 60 Vbeta and 13 Jbeta primers. This table comes from immunoSEQ multiplex PCR, and its TCRdb copy is limited to in-frame clones, with some not included. Here the sample spans 95,000 to 110,000 clones, around 67% being singletons. This CDR3 contains 14 residues. The V and J ends lost 2 bases and 4 bases, in that order; junction bases with no gene match: 4. Germline V gives CDR1 SGHRS, CDR2 YFSETQ. Material for sequencing was PBMCs. The J gene is TRBJ2-7, the V gene TRBV5-1, with 9 bases aligning to TRBD2. The origin of this receptor is a woman aged 45-60 years in good health and CMV-seronegative. This CDR3 is CASSFRLAAYEQYF. The DNA of the CDR3 is TGCGCCAGCAGCTTCCGACTAGCGGCGTACGAGCAGTACTTC. Filled out from reference TRBV5-1 and TRBJ2-7, the complete variable domain reads KAGVTQTPRYLIKTRGQQVTLSCSPISGHRSVSWYQQTPGQGLQFLFEYFSETQRNKGNFPGRFSGRQFSNSRSEMNVSTLELGDSALYLCASSFRLAAYEQYFGPGTRLTVT.